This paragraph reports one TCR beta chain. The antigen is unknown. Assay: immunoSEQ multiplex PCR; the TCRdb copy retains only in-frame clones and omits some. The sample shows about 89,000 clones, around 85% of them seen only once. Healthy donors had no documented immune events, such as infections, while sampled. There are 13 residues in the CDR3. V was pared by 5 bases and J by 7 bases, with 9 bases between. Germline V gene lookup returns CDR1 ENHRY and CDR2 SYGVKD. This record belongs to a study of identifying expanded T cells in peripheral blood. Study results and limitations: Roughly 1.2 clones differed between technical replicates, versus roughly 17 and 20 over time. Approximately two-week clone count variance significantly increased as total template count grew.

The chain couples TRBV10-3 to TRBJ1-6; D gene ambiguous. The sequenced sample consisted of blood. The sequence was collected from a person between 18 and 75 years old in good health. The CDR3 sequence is CAISRAGNSPLHF. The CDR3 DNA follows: TGTGCCATCAGTCGGGCTGGGAATTCACCCCTCCACTTT.